The rows below give T cell receptor beta chains drawn from one sample of a study of cytomegalovirus exposure and HLA in healthy donors. Only in-frame clones appear in the TCRdb table, and some are missing; sequencing was by immunoSEQ multiplex PCR. The sample includes over 200,000 clones, around 88% seen only once; the top ten take 1%. Sequencing used PBMCs. Receptors were obtained from a woman aged 18-35 years in good health and CMV-seronegative. CDR3s leave out the opening cysteine and the closing phenylalanine or tryptophan. The order of the fields is CDR3 length, J gene, V gene, CDR3 protein.

16 | TRBJ2-6 | TRBV7-9 | ASSSTGVVLSGANVLT
15 | TRBJ2-1 | TRBV7-9 | ASSSITGTGSYNEQF
13 | TRBJ2-3 | TRBV4-3 | ASSQLGAGTDTQY
14 | TRBJ1-3 | TRBV9 | ASSVVPGSAGNTIY
9 | TRBJ2-1 | TRBV28 | ASSFRYEQF
14 | TRBJ1-1 | TRBV10-3 | AISENGGQGSTEAF
12 | TRBJ1-1 | TRBV6-1 | ASSEAWAGTEAF
14 | TRBJ1-1 | TRBV4-1 | ASSQKEGGLNTEAF
13 | TRBJ2-3 | TRBV5-1 | ASSPGTGGIDTQY
12 | TRBJ2-5 | TRBV7-9 | ASSPRTDQETQY
12 | TRBJ1-4 | TRBV5-1 | ASSTGQGNEKLF
13 | TRBJ1-1 | TRBV4-1 | ASSQDFTGVPEAF
11 | TRBJ2-7 | TRBV11-2 | ASSLSQSYEQY
11 | TRBJ1-2 | TRBV25-1 | ASSQAGGYGYT
15 | TRBJ1-4 | TRBV11-2 | ASSSGKTGGVNGKLF
12 | TRBJ1-1 | TRBV10-3 | ATTGTGLNTEAF